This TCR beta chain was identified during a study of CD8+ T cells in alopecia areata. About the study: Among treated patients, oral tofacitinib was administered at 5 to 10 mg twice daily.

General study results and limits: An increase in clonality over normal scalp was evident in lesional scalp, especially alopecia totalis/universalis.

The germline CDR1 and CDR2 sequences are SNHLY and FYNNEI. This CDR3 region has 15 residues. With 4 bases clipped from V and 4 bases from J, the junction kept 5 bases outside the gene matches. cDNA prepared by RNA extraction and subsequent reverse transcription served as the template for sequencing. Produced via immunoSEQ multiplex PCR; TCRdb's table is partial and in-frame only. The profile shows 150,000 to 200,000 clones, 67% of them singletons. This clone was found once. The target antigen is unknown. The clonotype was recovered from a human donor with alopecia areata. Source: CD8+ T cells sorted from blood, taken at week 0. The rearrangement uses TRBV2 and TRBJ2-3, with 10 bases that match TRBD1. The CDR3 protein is CASSVGTGDPDTQYF. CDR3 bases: TGTGCCAGCAGTGTTGGGACAGGGGATCCAGATACGCAGTATTTT.